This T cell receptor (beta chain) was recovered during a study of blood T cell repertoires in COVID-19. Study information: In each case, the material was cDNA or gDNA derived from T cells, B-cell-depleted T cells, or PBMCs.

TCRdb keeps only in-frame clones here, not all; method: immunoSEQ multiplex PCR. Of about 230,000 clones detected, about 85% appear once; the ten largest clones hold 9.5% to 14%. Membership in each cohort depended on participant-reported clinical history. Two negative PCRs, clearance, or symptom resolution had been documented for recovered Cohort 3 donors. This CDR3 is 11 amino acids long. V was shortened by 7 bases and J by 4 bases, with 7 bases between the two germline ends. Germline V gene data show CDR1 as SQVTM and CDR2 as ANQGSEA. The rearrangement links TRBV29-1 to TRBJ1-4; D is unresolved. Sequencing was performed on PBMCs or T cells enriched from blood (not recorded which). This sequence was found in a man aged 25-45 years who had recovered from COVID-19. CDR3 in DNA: TGCAGCGGAGCATATAATGAAAAACTGTTTTTT. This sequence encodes CSGAYNEKLFF.